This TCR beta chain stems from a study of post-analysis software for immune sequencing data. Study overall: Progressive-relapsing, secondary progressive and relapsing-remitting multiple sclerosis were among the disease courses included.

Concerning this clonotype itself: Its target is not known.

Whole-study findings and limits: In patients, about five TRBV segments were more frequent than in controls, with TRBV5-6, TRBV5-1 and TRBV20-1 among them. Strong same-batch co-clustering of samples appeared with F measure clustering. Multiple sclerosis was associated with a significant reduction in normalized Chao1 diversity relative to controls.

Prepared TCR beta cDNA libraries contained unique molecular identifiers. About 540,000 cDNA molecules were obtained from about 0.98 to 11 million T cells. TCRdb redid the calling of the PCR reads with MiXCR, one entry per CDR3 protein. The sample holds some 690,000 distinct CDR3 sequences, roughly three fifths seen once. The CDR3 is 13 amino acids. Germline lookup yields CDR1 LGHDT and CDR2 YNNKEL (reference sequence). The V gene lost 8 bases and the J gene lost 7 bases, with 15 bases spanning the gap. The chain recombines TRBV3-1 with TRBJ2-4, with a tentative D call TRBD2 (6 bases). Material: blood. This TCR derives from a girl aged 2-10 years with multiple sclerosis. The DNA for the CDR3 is TGTGCCAGCCGTTCAACCAGCGGGAACATTCAGTACTTC. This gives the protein CASRSTSGNIQYF.